This T cell receptor beta chain was recovered during a study of siplizumab effects on memory and regulatory T cells. Study-wide findings and caveats: Roughly 75-95% of proliferating CD4+ or CD8+ clones lacked a naive or memory phenotype that could be assigned.

This CDR3 has 14 amino acids. Germline assignment: CDR1 SGHRS and CDR2 YFSETQ. The ends were cut back, 4 bases at V and 2 bases at J, with 12 bases in the middle. The repertoire was sequenced with immunoSEQ multiplex PCR; TCRdb's copy has only in-frame clones and lacks some. The sample consists of approximately 82,000 clones, roughly 87% of them appearing once. As regards this clone: Its antigen is still unknown.

The origin of this receptor is a human donor in good health. Sequencing input: Tregs sorted from blood. The V and J genes are TRBV5-1 and TRBJ2-5, with D hard to call. The CDR3 coding sequence is TGCGCCAGCAGCGGACGCCAAATTCAAGAGACCCAGTACTTC. Translation gives CASSGRQIQETQYF.